This is a list of T cell receptor beta chains from one sample in a study of blood T cell repertoires in COVID-19. Measured with immunoSEQ multiplex PCR; TCRdb has only the in-frame clones, and not every one. This table holds about 18,000 clones, approximately 90% found once. Sequenced material: peripheral blood. The source of these receptors is a man aged 35 to 55 with active COVID-19. Both conserved end residues are part of each CDR3. The order of the fields is clone size, V gene, J gene, D gene, CDR3 protein, CDR3 DNA. A D gene is named only where the DNA matches it firmly. Rows may omit the clone size; those that give it use once, few, many or a size class.

>.|TRBV7-9|TRBJ2-1|TRBD1
CASSLGSGTGFYNEQFF
TGTGCCAGCAGCTTAGGGAGCGGGACAGGGTTCTACAATGAGCAGTTCTTC
>.|TRBV11-2|TRBJ2-7|TRBD1
CASSLATGGYEQYF
TGTGCCAGCAGCTTAGCCACAGGGGGGTACGAGCAGTACTTC
>.|TRBV2|TRBJ1-1|.
CASRVTSLYTEAFF
TGTGCCAGCAGAGTGACAAGCCTTTACACTGAAGCTTTCTTT
>.|TRBV10-2|TRBJ1-1|TRBD1
CASRGYRGPYINTEAFF
TGCGCCAGCAGGGGATACAGGGGCCCGTACATCAACACTGAAGCTTTCTTT
>.|TRBV27|TRBJ2-3|TRBD2
CASAGDQATDTQYF
TGTGCCAGTGCGGGAGACCAAGCAACAGATACGCAGTATTTT
>.|TRBV4-3|TRBJ2-1|.
CASSSGRASYNEQFF
TGCGCCAGCAGCTCCGGCAGGGCCTCCTACAATGAGCAGTTCTTC
>.|TRBV4-1|TRBJ2-3|TRBD2
CASSPGVAGMTDTQYF
TGCGCCAGCAGCCCTGGGGTAGCGGGAATGACAGATACGCAGTATTTT
>.|TRBV30|TRBJ2-1|TRBD2
CAWIAGGRYNEQFF
TGTGCCTGGATTGCGGGAGGTAGGTACAATGAGCAGTTCTTC
>once|TRBV5-1|TRBJ2-5|.
CASSLGGGHETQYF
TGCGCCAGCAGCTTGGGTGGTGGGCACGAGACCCAGTACTTC
>medium-sized|TRBV27|TRBJ2-3|.
CASSRDTSTDTQYF
TGTGCCAGCAGTCGGGATACTAGCACAGATACGCAGTATTTT
>.|TRBV15|TRBJ2-1|.
CATTKVLGEQFF
TGTGCCACCACCAAAGTACTAGGAGAGCAGTTCTTC
>once|TRBV29-1|TRBJ2-7|TRBD2
CSGRGGSSYEQYF
TGCAGCGGGCGGGGGGGGAGCTCCTACGAGCAGTACTTC
>.|TRBV18|TRBJ2-7|TRBD1
CASSPGQGTEQYF
TGTGCCAGCTCACCGGGACAGGGGACCGAGCAGTACTTC
>few|TRBV11-3|TRBJ2-3|TRBD2
CASSLDGAGGLNTQYF
TGTGCCAGCAGCTTAGATGGAGCGGGAGGTTTAAATACGCAGTATTTT
>.|TRBV7-3|TRBJ2-5|TRBD2
CASSWGLAGTETQYF
TGTGCCAGCAGCTGGGGACTAGCGGGAACGGAGACCCAGTACTTC
>few|TRBV10-1|TRBJ1-2|.
CASSDDRNYGYTF
TGCGCCAGCAGTGACGACAGAAACTATGGCTACACCTTC
>.|TRBV9|TRBJ1-4|.
CASSPGQGDEKLFF
TGTGCCAGCAGCCCGGGACAAGGGGATGAAAAACTGTTTTTT
>few|TRBV28|TRBJ1-6|.
CASQDRAASPLHF
TGTGCCAGCCAGGACAGAGCAGCTTCACCCCTCCACTTT
>few|TRBV7-9|TRBJ2-7|TRBD1
CASSFWDSSYEQYF
TGTGCCAGCAGCTTTTGGGACAGCTCCTACGAGCAGTACTTC
>.|TRBV4-2|TRBJ2-7|TRBD1
CASSGGTGSYEQYF
TGTGCCAGCAGCGGGGGGACAGGAAGCTACGAGCAGTACTTC
>.|TRBV5-1|TRBJ1-4|.
CASSPGVRAGETNEKLFF
TGCGCCAGCAGCCCGGGGGTCCGGGCGGGGGAGACTAATGAAAAACTGTTTTTT
>.|TRBV24-1|TRBJ2-1|.
CATRGAGGHEQFF
TGTGCCACCAGGGGAGCAGGGGGGCATGAGCAGTTCTTC
>.|TRBV4-1|TRBJ2-3|.
CASSLRGRDHTDTQYF
TGCGCCAGCAGCCTCAGAGGGCGGGACCACACAGATACGCAGTATTTT
>.|TRBV5-6|TRBJ1-3|TRBD1
CASSFRGTSGNTIYF
TGTGCCAGCAGCTTCAGGGGGACCTCTGGAAACACCATATATTTT
>.|TRBV4-3|TRBJ1-3|.
CASSQDIGSGNTIYF
TGCGCCAGCAGCCAAGATATCGGCTCTGGAAACACCATATATTTT
>few|TRBV27|TRBJ2-5|TRBD1
CASSGQGNQETQYF
TGTGCCAGCAGTGGACAGGGGAACCAAGAGACCCAGTACTTC